The 5 T cell receptor beta chains reported below all come from one sample, sequenced in a study of cytomegalovirus exposure and HLA in healthy donors. The PCR employed 60 Vbeta primers together with 13 Jbeta primers. Libraries were prepared by immunoSEQ multiplex PCR; TCRdb keeps only in-frame clonotypes and omits some of them. Of fewer than 200,000 clones in the sample, more than 80% were seen once. Specimen: PBMCs. Source of these receptors: a woman between 18 and 29 years old in good health and CMV-seronegative.

CDR3 coding DNA: TGTGCCAGCAGTAAAGGGGTATACACTGAAGCTTTCTTT. This codes for CASSKGVYTEAFF. The chain joins TRBV11-2 to TRBJ1-1, with a weak D call TRBD1 (5 bases). Between the trimmed V and J ends, which lost 6 bases and 3 bases, there was a span of 11 bases. The CDR3 has 13 amino acids. Germline V gene data show CDR1 as SGHAT and CDR2 as FQNNGV.

The V gene is TRBV28, the J gene TRBJ2-7; 8 bases are shared with TRBD1. The CDR3 consists of 15 residues. The germline V gene encodes CDR1 MDHEN and CDR2 SYDVKM. The V gene end was trimmed by 2 bases and the J gene end by 1 base; junction bases not matched to a gene: 4. The DNA for the CDR3 is TGTGCCAGCAGTTTACCAGGGGGCAGGTCCTACGAGCAGTACTTC. Amino acid sequence: CASSLPGGRSYEQYF.

The CDR3 is CASSLMGEGYYNEQFF. CDR3 bases: TGTGCCAGCAGCCTCATGGGGGAGGGGTACTACAATGAGCAGTTCTTC. This chain links TRBV9 with TRBJ2-1, with TRBD2 matching 7 bases. Germline V gives CDR1 SGDLS, CDR2 YYNGEE. This CDR3 is 16 amino acids long. J gave up 3 bases and V 4 bases, and 10 bases lay outside the gene matches.

The chain uses TRBV6-6 and TRBJ2-1, with TRBD2 identical over 12 bases. V was pared by 2 bases and J by 7 bases, with 6 bases of the junction left unmatched. The CDR3 is 16 amino acids. Germline CDR1 reads MNHNY; CDR2 reads SVGAGI (reference sequence). The CDR3 coding sequence is TGTGCCAGCAGTTACCCGGGGACTAGCGGGCAGAATGAGCAGTTCTTC. This translates into CASSYPGTSGQNEQFF.

This chain links TRBV7-2 with TRBJ2-7; 7 bases are shared with TRBD2. V shed 4 bases and J 5 bases; nucleotides not matched to a gene: 8. CDR3 length: 14 residues. CDR1 and CDR2 from the germline V gene are SGHTA and FQGNSA. The CDR3 protein is CASSSLSGNNEQYF. CDR3 DNA sequence: TGTGCCAGCAGCTCCCTGAGCGGGAATAACGAGCAGTACTTC. The whole variable domain, remainder taken from reference TRBV7-2 and TRBJ2-7, is GAGVSQSPSNKVTEKGKDVELRCDPISGHTALYWYRQSLGQGLEFLIYFQGNSAPDKSGLPSDRFSAERTGGSVSTLTIQRTQQEDSAVYLCASSSLSGNNEQYFGPGTRLTVT.